The clone carrying this T cell receptor (beta chain) was found many times. As yet, its antigen is unknown. The entry originates in a study of post-analysis software for immune sequencing data. Tagging with unique molecular identifiers was a feature of the TCR beta cDNA libraries. TCRdb recomputed calls from the PCR reads with MiXCR, one row per CDR3 protein. In the table there are about 200,000 distinct CDR3 sequences, 29% of which are singletons. CDR3 length: 15 amino acids. The V gene end was trimmed by 4 bases and the J gene end by 4 bases; junction bases not matched to a gene: 7. CDR1 is DFQATT, CDR2 SNEGSKA, per germline (reference sequence). Regarding the study as a whole: Normalized Chao1 diversity was significantly reduced in patients versus controls. Elevated frequency relative to controls characterized several TRBV segments in patients, TRBV5-6, TRBV5-1 and TRBV20-1 among them.

The sequence came from a girl aged 2 to 17 with multiple sclerosis. This chain joins TRBV20-1 and TRBJ2-5, with 12 bases identical to TRBD2. The source material was blood. The CDR3: CSAISTSGSGETQYF. The CDR3 DNA reads as TGCAGTGCTATTTCGACTAGCGGGAGCGGAGAGACCCAGTACTTC.